The TCR beta chain under discussion was sequenced for a study of human T cells and chemical hapten exposure. In the study overall: Small volume differences among pooled libraries mainly caused per-sample TCR yield variation. Study-wide findings and caveats: TCRs whose frequency exceeded 1 in 1000 remained the same following DPC sensitization.

Unique molecular identifiers were affixed to discrete cDNA molecules within the library. Per the original data handling: Sample-level TCR yields exhibited a median of around 100,000, with a range of roughly 20,000 to 750,000. TCRdb analysed the RACE reads with MiXCR anew, one entry per CDR3 protein. The V and J calls come from TCRdb's annotation, not from the publication. The sample records roughly 30,000 distinct CDR3 sequences, about 7% being singletons. This clonotype showed up just a few times. Its antigen is still unknown. V trimming: 4 bases; J trimming: 1 base; junction bases outside the gene matches: 3. The CDR3 consists of 14 residues. Germline V gene lookup returns CDR1 MNHEY and CDR2 SVGAGI. The time point: healthy volunteer bleed at 2 weeks. Total RNA was isolated from unfractionated whole blood.

The chain couples TRBV6-5 to TRBJ2-5, with TRBD2 matching over 7 bases. The sequenced material came from whole blood. The receptor was derived from a human donor in good health. Some clones in this sample may be carry-over from other donors' samples. CDR3 loop: CASSLRGVQETQYF. In DNA form, the CDR3 reads TGTGCCAGCAGTTTACGGGGGGTCCAAGAGACCCAGTACTTC.